The 30 T cell receptor beta chains reported below all come from one sample, sequenced in a study of T cell responses to AZD1222 COVID-19 vaccine (dated by TCRdb to about 2021). The library was produced with the immunoSEQ multiplex PCR assay. In TCRdb, the immuneACCESS table is reduced to in-frame sequences with V and J assigned. These tables do not hold every clone; where another copy was compared, an unresolved V gene accounts for under half, and the others remain unexplained. The sample records 50,000 to 60,000 clones, 80% to 90% of which are singletons. Clones ranked in the top ten supply about 15% of the sample. The time point label here, explained by the study, means: baseline before first vaccination. The source was peripheral blood, collected on day 0 of AZD1222 vaccination. The receptors here all came from an adult in good health.

The chain links TRBV5-6 to TRBJ1-5; possibly TRBD1 for D (6 bases). V lost 0 bases to trimming and J lost 1 base, with 11 bases between them. Germline V gives CDR1 SGHDT, CDR2 YYEEEE. This CDR3 comprises 16 residues. CDR3 sequence (DNA): TGTGCCAGCAGCTTGGCGTGGGGGCAGAGCAATCAGCCCCAGCATTTT. Protein sequence: CASSLAWGQSNQPQHF.

The genes are TRBV4-1 and TRBJ2-2; 8 bases map to TRBD1. V dropped 1 base and J dropped 8; count of bases not matched to a gene: 15. The CDR3 extends over 18 amino acids. Germline-derived CDR1 and CDR2 are MGHRA and YSYEKL. CDR3 bases: TGCGCCAGCAGCCAAGCCCCAGGGGGCCGGCGGGTTGAAGGGGAGCTGTTTTTT. Translating gives CASSQAPGGRRVEGELFF.

The chain employs TRBV23-1 and TRBJ2-1, with a weak D call TRBD2 (6 bases). TRBV23-1 is assigned to the ORF class and has an uncertain function. The CDR3 runs 21 residues. V lost 0 bases, J lost 6 bases, and 30 bases lay in between. The CDR3: CASSQSGRRQPSPAGTNEQFF. In nucleotides, the CDR3 is TGCGCCAGCAGTCAATCTGGAAGACGCCAACCAAGTCCCGCGGGAACCAATGAGCAGTTCTTC.

With respect to this clone: Other DNA sequences in this specimen translate into the identical CDR3. The chain couples TRBV19 to TRBJ1-2; 7 nucleotides match TRBD1. The CDR3 runs to 14 residues. Germline loops: CDR1 LNHDA, CDR2 SQIVND (reference sequence). After removal of 3 bases from V and 4 bases from J, the junction contained 5 bases not matched to a gene. CDR3 in DNA: TGTGCCAGTAGTATTCAAGGGGGCGGCTATGGCTACACCTTC. This codes for CASSIQGGGYGYTF.

The chain joins TRBV4-1 to TRBJ1-2; a weak D match, TRBD1 (6 bases). Between the trimmed V and J ends, which lost 1 base and 4 bases, there was a span of 10 bases. The CDR3 totals 14 residues. Germline values: CDR1 MGHRA, CDR2 YSYEKL. The CDR3 sequence: CASSQGGGGYGYTF. The DNA for the CDR3 is TGCGCCAGCAGCCAAGGGGGAGGGGGCTATGGCTACACCTTC.

The chain has TRBV12-3 or TRBV12-4 and TRBJ1-3, with 7 nucleotides matching TRBD1. The ends lost 2 bases at V and 11 bases at J; junction bases unmatched: 6. CDR3 length equals 13 residues. The chain's CDR3 is CASSLTQGGPIYF. The CDR3 bases are TGTGCCAGCAGTTTAACCCAGGGGGGACCCATATATTTT.

The gene calls are TRBV5-6 and TRBJ1-2; no reliable D call. In germline, CDR1 is SGHDT, CDR2 YYEEEE. Trimming pared 0 bases from V and 8 bases from J, leaving 17 bases between. The CDR3 length is 15 residues. In DNA, the CDR3 is TGTGCCAGCAGCTTGGGCGGGTTCCTCTATGCGGGCTACACCTTC. As protein: CASSLGGFLYAGYTF.

The CDR3 bases are TGTGCCAGCAGCTTCCAGGGGGCCCTTACCTACGAGCAGTACTTC. It translates to CASSFQGALTYEQYF. V and J are TRBV11-1 and TRBJ2-7, with 8 positions matching TRBD1. This CDR3 contains 15 residues. The germline V gene encodes CDR1 SGHAT and CDR2 FQDESV (reference sequence). Unmatched junction bases numbered 6, after V lost 3 bases and J lost 2 bases. Filled out from reference TRBV11-1 and TRBJ2-7, the complete variable domain reads EAEVAQSPRYKITEKSQAVAFWCDPISGHATLYWYRQILGQGPELLVQFQDESVVDDSQLPKDRFSAERLKGVDSTLKIQPAELGDSAMYLCASSFQGALTYEQYFGPGTRLTVT.

This chain connects TRBV6-5 to TRBJ2-7, with D possibly being TRBD1 or TRBD2 (5 bases each). Trimming shortened V by 7 bases and J by 2 bases, and 18 bases separated the two germline ends. Per the germline V gene, CDR1 is MNHEY and CDR2 is SVGAGI. CDR3 length: 15 residues. The CDR3 region is CASTQDMRGAYEQYF. CDR3 sequence (DNA): TGTGCCAGCACACAAGATATGAGGGGCGCCTACGAGCAGTACTTC.

The chain is built from TRBV29-1 and TRBJ1-2, with 11 bases aligning to TRBD1. The ends lost 7 bases at V and 3 bases at J; junction bases unmatched: 4. Per germline, CDR1 SQVTM and CDR2 ANQGSEA. This CDR3 is 13 amino acids long. CDR3 sequence reads: CSATGQGDYGYTF. CDR3 bases: TGCAGCGCAACGGGACAGGGGGACTATGGCTACACCTTC.

V and J are TRBV6-5 and TRBJ2-1; D is possibly TRBD2 (5 bases). This CDR3 comprises 13 residues. Germline V gives CDR1 MNHEY, CDR2 SVGAGI. The ends were cut back, 6 bases at V and 9 bases at J, with 15 bases in the middle. The DNA of the CDR3 is TGTGCCAGCAGGGAGGACCTTGCCGGTGAGCAGTTCTTC. It is translated as CASREDLAGEQFF.

This clone was detected only once. The chain has TRBV14 and TRBJ1-5; maybe TRBD1 (6 bases). Germline-derived CDR1 and CDR2 are SGHDN and FVKESK. Trimming took 0 bases from V and 4 from J, leaving 10 bases between them. This CDR3 comprises 15 residues. The CDR3 protein is CASSQDRGRNQPQHF. CDR3 in DNA: TGTGCCAGCAGCCAAGACAGGGGACGGAATCAGCCCCAGCATTTT.

This rearrangement joins TRBV28 to TRBJ2-1; the D gene is possibly TRBD1 (5 bases). Germline V gives CDR1 MDHEN, CDR2 SYDVKM. The CDR3 covers 11 residues. Trimming stripped 8 bases from V and 5 bases from J, with 7 bases between. CDR3 bases: TGTGCCAGCGACAGAAACAATGAGCAGTTCTTC. It is translated as CASDRNNEQFF. Together with reference TRBV28 and TRBJ2-1, the CDR3 gives the full variable domain: DVKVTQSSRYLVKRTGEKVFLECVQDMDHENMFWYRQDPGLGLRLIYFSYDVKMKEKGDIPEGYSVSREKKERFSLILESASTNQTSMYLCASDRNNEQFFGPGTRLTVL.

With respect to this clone: The germline gene is not matched at one end of the junction; a read error may be the cause. V gene TRBV27 combines with J gene TRBJ1-2, with D unclear. This CDR3 comprises 14 residues. From germline, CDR1 is MNHEY and CDR2 SMNVEV (reference sequence). The CDR3 sequence is CATSLGNGNYGYTF. CDR3 DNA: TGTGCCACCAGTTTGGGTAACGGTAACTATGGCTACACCTTC.

The V call is TRBV3-1 (or the pseudogene TRBV3-2), the J call TRBJ1-2, with D unresolved. Germline V gene data show CDR1 as LGHDT and CDR2 as YNNKEL (reference sequence). There are 14 residues in the CDR3. The ends were cut back, 1 base at V and 1 base at J, with 7 bases in the middle. CDR3 sequence reads: CASSQGRNNYGYTF. The DNA for the CDR3 is TGTGCCAGCAGCCAAGGGCGGAATAACTATGGCTACACCTTC.

The J gene is TRBJ2-7, the V gene TRBV3-1 (or the pseudogene TRBV3-2), with D possibly TRBD2 on 6 matching bases. The CDR3 covers 16 residues. Deletions cut 6 bases from V and 1 base from J, with 19 bases between. CDR1 is LGHDT and CDR2 is YNNKEL in the germline V gene (reference sequence). CDR3 DNA: TGTGCCAGCAGAGATATCTCTGCGGGACCTTCCTACGAGCAGTACTTC. Translating it yields CASRDISAGPSYEQYF.

The V call is TRBV6-5, the J call TRBJ1-6; TRBD1 matches 9 bases. With V trimmed by 2 bases and J by 7 bases, 6 bases remained unmatched. Germline CDR1 and CDR2: MNHEY and SVGAGI. This CDR3 is 16 amino acids long. CDR3 bases: TGTGCCAGCAGTTACATGACAGGGGGGCCCAATTCACCCCTCCACTTT. This encodes CASSYMTGGPNSPLHF.

The chain combines TRBV19 with TRBJ1-2; D possibly corresponds to TRBD1 (5 bases). This CDR3 region has 15 residues. Germline CDR1 and CDR2: LNHDA and SQIVND (reference sequence). Trimming removed 0 bases from V and 8 bases from J, with 16 bases in between. The CDR3 loop is CASSIDDSFSGGYTF. In DNA form, the CDR3 reads TGTGCCAGTAGTATAGACGACAGCTTCAGCGGGGGCTACACCTTC.

V and J are TRBV11-3 and TRBJ2-1, with 12 bases that match TRBD2. This CDR3 comprises 19 residues. V lost 1 base, J lost 2 bases, and 9 bases stayed unmatched. CDR1 and CDR2 from the germline V gene are SGHNT and YENEEA. In DNA, the CDR3 is TGTGCCAGCAGCTTAGTAGGCGCTAGCGGGAGGGGTCCCTACAATGAGCAGTTCTTC. Residues: CASSLVGASGRGPYNEQFF. Combining the CDR3 with reference TRBV11-3 and TRBJ2-1 gives the whole variable domain EAGVVQSPRYKIIEKKQPVAFWCNPISGHNTLYWYLQNLGQGPELLIRYENEEAVDDSQLPKDRFSAERLKGVDSTLKIQPAELGDSAVYLCASSLVGASGRGPYNEQFFGPGTRLTVL.

V usage is TRBV7-9 and J usage is TRBJ2-2; possibly TRBD1 or TRBD2 for D (5 bases each). The CDR3 covers 16 residues. V gave up 1 base and J gave up 4 bases, with 13 bases separating them. Germline V gives CDR1 SEHNR, CDR2 FQNEAQ (reference sequence). CDR3 sequence: CASSLGRGETTGELFF. CDR3 nucleotides: TGTGCCAGCAGCTTAGGAAGGGGAGAAACCACCGGGGAGCTGTTTTTT. The full variable domain, its missing parts supplied by reference TRBV7-9 and TRBJ2-2, is DTGVSQNPRHKITKRGQNVTFRCDPISEHNRLYWYRQTLGQGPEFLTYFQNEAQLEKSRLLSDRFSAERPKGSFSTLEIQRTEQGDSAMYLCASSLGRGETTGELFFGEGSRLTVL.

The V call is TRBV24-1, the J call TRBJ2-1, with TRBD2 as a possible D gene (6 bases). CDR1 is KGHDR, CDR2 SFDVKD, per germline. This CDR3 region has 12 residues. The V end was cut by 4 bases, the J end by 9 bases, with 9 bases between. CDR3 DNA sequence: TGTGCCACCAGTGAGGAGCGGGCTGAGCAGTTCTTC. Translation: CATSEERAEQFF.

This rearrangement joins TRBV6-2 or TRBV6-3 to TRBJ2-3, with 9 bases aligning to TRBD2. Germline CDR1 is MNHEY and CDR2 is SVGEGT. V trimming: 5 bases; J trimming: 3 bases; junction bases outside the gene matches: 3. The CDR3 loop spans 14 amino acids. The chain's CDR3 is CASSLGLATDTQYF. The CDR3 DNA is TGTGCCAGCAGTCTGGGACTAGCAACAGATACGCAGTATTTT.

The chain combines TRBV5-1 with TRBJ1-4, with D tentatively TRBD1 (5 bases). The germline V gene has CDR1 SGHRS and CDR2 YFSETQ. There are 17 residues in the CDR3. Trimming took 1 base from V and 5 from J, leaving 18 bases between them. The CDR3 here is CASSLLSRTNGNEKLFF. The CDR3, as DNA: TGCGCCAGCAGCTTGTTGTCTCGGACAAACGGAAATGAAAAACTGTTTTTT.

This chain uses TRBV19 with TRBJ2-1; 11 positions match TRBD2. The CDR3 totals 17 residues. Germline V CDR1 and CDR2: LNHDA, SQIVND (reference sequence). Trimming took 6 bases from V and 5 from J; bases not matched to a gene: 12. The CDR3 reads CASRTFSGRALDNEQFF. The CDR3 DNA reads TGTGCCAGTAGGACCTTTAGCGGGAGGGCCCTCGACAATGAGCAGTTCTTC.

Written as DNA, the CDR3 is TGTGCCACCACCGGGGACAGGGACCCCTACGAGCAGTACTTC. This codes for CATTGDRDPYEQYF. The V call is TRBV6-5, the J call TRBJ2-7; TRBD1 aligns across 9 bases. The CDR3 has 14 amino acids. Trimming at V came to 10 bases and at J to 2 bases, leaving 9 bases not matched to a gene. CDR1 and CDR2 from the germline V gene are MNHEY and SVGAGI.

The chain is built from TRBV5-4 and TRBJ2-1; TRBD1 matches at 7 bases. The germline CDR1 and CDR2 sequences are SGHNT and YYREEE (reference sequence). The length of the CDR3 is 15 residues. The junction had 12 bases not matched to a gene; V was cut back by 5 bases and J by 7 bases. CDR3 loop: CASSSGTAVGNEQFF. CDR3 nucleotide sequence: TGTGCCAGCAGTTCCGGGACAGCAGTGGGGAATGAGCAGTTCTTC.

The V call is TRBV7-2, the J call TRBJ1-1; 8 nucleotides match TRBD1. This CDR3 has 15 residues. The J segment lost 4 bases and the V segment lost 5 bases, leaving 9 bases of the junction unmatched. Per the germline V gene, CDR1 is SGHTA and CDR2 is FQGNSA. The CDR3 sequence: CASSRGQGSGTEAFF. The DNA for the CDR3 is TGTGCCAGCAGCCGTGGACAGGGTTCGGGCACTGAAGCTTTCTTT.

This sequence joins TRBV21-1 and TRBJ1-4. TRBV21-1 is a pseudogene locus. This CDR3 is 15 amino acids long. The CDR3 DNA is TGTGCCAGCAGCCTAGCGGGGGGGTACGGTGAAAAACTGTTTTTT. It is translated as CASSLAGGYGEKLFF.

This clone was detected only once. The chain has TRBV5-4 and TRBJ1-2; 8 bases agree with TRBD1. CDR1 is SGHNT, CDR2 YYREEE, per germline (reference sequence). Germline trimming cut 4 bases from V and 8 bases from J; bases unmatched to any gene: 10. The CDR3 totals 14 residues. The CDR3 is CASSVDRALGGYTF. For the CDR3, the DNA is TGTGCCAGCAGCGTGGACAGGGCCCTCGGGGGCTACACCTTC. Using reference TRBV5-4 and TRBJ1-2 for the parts outside the CDR3, the full variable domain is ETGVTQSPTHLIKTRGQQVTLRCSSQSGHNTVSWYQQALGQGPQFIFQYYREEENGRGNFPPRFSGLQFPNYSSELNVNALELDDSALYLCASSVDRALGGYTFGSGTRLTVV.

The CDR3 sequence: CATSDPNRDEQFF. DNA for the CDR3: TGTGCCACCAGTGATCCAAACCGCGATGAGCAGTTCTTC. The V and J genes are TRBV24-1 and TRBJ2-1, with D unresolved. This CDR3 contains 13 residues. Germline V gene lookup returns CDR1 KGHDR and CDR2 SFDVKD. V was pared by 3 bases and J by 8 bases, with 10 bases between.